Listed below are T cell receptor beta chains from one sample, sequenced in a study of early T cells in non-severe SARS-CoV-2 infection. TCRdb reanalysed the 5' RACE reads using MiXCR and keeps one entry per CDR3 protein. This sample yields tens of thousands of distinct CDR3 sequences, of which under 15% are seen a single time; around 5.1% belongs to the top ten. Material: whole blood. These receptors were obtained from an adult who was a healthcare worker with PCR-confirmed SARS-CoV-2 infection or an uninfected control (not recorded which). Both conserved end residues are part of each CDR3. The order of the fields is CDR3 DNA, CDR3 protein, clone size, V gene, D gene, J gene. A D gene is named only where the DNA matches it firmly. Only some rows state a clone size, as once, few, many or a class for expanded clones.

CDR3nt: TGCGCCAGCAGTGGAATGGCAGAGACCCAGTACTTC; CDR3aa: CASSGMAETQYF; abundance: many; v_gene: TRBV10-2; d_gene: .; j_gene: TRBJ2-5
CDR3nt: TGTGCCAGCAGTACTAGCGGGAGATTCAATGAGCAGTTCTTC; CDR3aa: CASSTSGRFNEQFF; abundance: .; v_gene: TRBV12-3/TRBV12-4; d_gene: TRBD2; j_gene: TRBJ2-1
CDR3nt: TGCGCCAGCAGTGCCGTACTAGCGGGGGGCTCCTACAATGAGCAGTTCTTC; CDR3aa: CASSAVLAGGSYNEQFF; abundance: many; v_gene: TRBV10-1; d_gene: TRBD2; j_gene: TRBJ2-1
CDR3nt: TGCAGTGCTAGAGGGGACCTGTACACTGAAGCTTTCTTT; CDR3aa: CSARGDLYTEAFF; abundance: many; v_gene: TRBV20-1; d_gene: .; j_gene: TRBJ1-1
CDR3nt: TGTGCCTGGCGGGGGACTAGCCAGCGCACAGATACGCAGTATTTT; CDR3aa: CAWRGTSQRTDTQYF; abundance: .; v_gene: TRBV30; d_gene: TRBD2; j_gene: TRBJ2-3
CDR3nt: TGCAGTGCCCCGAACTTGGATACGCAGTATTTT; CDR3aa: CSAPNLDTQYF; abundance: .; v_gene: TRBV20-1; d_gene: .; j_gene: TRBJ2-3
CDR3nt: TGTGCCAGCAGTCTGACACCGAACACTGAAGCTTTCTTT; CDR3aa: CASSLTPNTEAFF; abundance: many; v_gene: TRBV27; d_gene: .; j_gene: TRBJ1-1
CDR3nt: TGTGCCAGCAGAGGGTCCAGCTACAATGAGCAGTTCTTC; CDR3aa: CASRGSSYNEQFF; abundance: .; v_gene: TRBV7-2; d_gene: .; j_gene: TRBJ2-1
CDR3nt: TGCGCCAGCAGCCAACCAACTAGCGGCAGCTACGAGCAGTACTTC; CDR3aa: CASSQPTSGSYEQYF; abundance: few; v_gene: TRBV4-1; d_gene: TRBD2; j_gene: TRBJ2-7
CDR3nt: TGTGCCAGCAGCTTCGACTTACCGCTAACAGGAGGTGAAAAACTGTTTTTT; CDR3aa: CASSFDLPLTGGEKLFF; abundance: many; v_gene: TRBV11-2; d_gene: .; j_gene: TRBJ1-4
CDR3nt: TGTGCCAGCAGTTTAGAACTAGCGGCCCCACAAGAGACCCAGTACTTC; CDR3aa: CASSLELAAPQETQYF; abundance: .; v_gene: TRBV28; d_gene: TRBD2; j_gene: TRBJ2-5